This T cell receptor beta chain is from a study of CXCR3-negative and CXCR3-positive naive CD8 T cells. The method, 5' RACE with UMI labels, was used to prepare the TRB cDNA libraries. From its re-call of the 5' RACE reads, TCRdb lists each CDR3 protein once, without DNA. The sample spans 6,000 to 8,500 distinct CDR3 sequences; the ten largest clones claim roughly 1.7%. Cells classed as naive CD8+ T cells were CD45RO-CCR7+CD27+CD95-. The CDR3 covers 15 residues. From germline, CDR1 is SGHRS and CDR2 YFSETQ. Measured by frequency, this clonotype is medium-sized. V and J are TRBV5-1 and TRBJ1-2. The TCR originated in a human donor in good health. Some clones in this sample may be carry-over from other donors' samples. Sample: naive CXCR3- CD8+ T cells from blood. The subset was: CD45RO-CCR7+CD27+CD95- naive CD8+ T cells lacking CXCR3 (TNR3-). This CDR3 is CASSKTGPYDYGYTF.